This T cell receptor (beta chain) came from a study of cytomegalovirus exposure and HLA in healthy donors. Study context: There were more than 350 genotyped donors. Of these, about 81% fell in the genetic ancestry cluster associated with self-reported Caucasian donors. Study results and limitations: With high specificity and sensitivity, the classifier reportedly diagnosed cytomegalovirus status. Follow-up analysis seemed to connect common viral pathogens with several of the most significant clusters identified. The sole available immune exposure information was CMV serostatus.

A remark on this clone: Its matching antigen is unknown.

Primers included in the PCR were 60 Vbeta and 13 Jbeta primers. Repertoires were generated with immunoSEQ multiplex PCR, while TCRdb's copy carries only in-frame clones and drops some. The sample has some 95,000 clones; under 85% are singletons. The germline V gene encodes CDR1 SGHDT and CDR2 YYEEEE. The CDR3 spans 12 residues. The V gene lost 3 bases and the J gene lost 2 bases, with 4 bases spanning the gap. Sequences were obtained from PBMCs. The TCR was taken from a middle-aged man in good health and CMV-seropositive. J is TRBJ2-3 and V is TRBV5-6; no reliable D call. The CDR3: CASSSFTDTQYF. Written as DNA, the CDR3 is TGTGCCAGCAGCTCTTTCACAGATACGCAGTATTTT.